These 9 T cell receptor beta chains share one sample of origin, sequenced in a study of T cell clonality in common variable immunodeficiency. The assay was immunoSEQ multiplex PCR, and TCRdb's table has in-frame clones only and misses some. The sample contains under 65,000 clones, none of them singletons. The sample consisted of peripheral blood mononuclear cells. The receptors here all came from a person aged 18-69 years in good health.

This clone showed up many times. The sequenced fragment ends 3 residues before the CDR3 boundary, so the rest is inferred from the germline J gene. The rearrangement uses TRBV7-9 and TRBJ1-2, with 9 bases matching TRBD1. The germline CDR1 and CDR2 sequences are SEHNR and FQNEAQ (reference sequence). After removal of 8 bases from V and 6 bases from J, the junction contained 7 bases not matched to a gene. This CDR3 has 13 residues. CDR3 loop: CASDEQGAHGYTF. Incomplete CDR3 DNA: TGTGCCAGCGACGAACAGGGGGCGCATGGC. Full variable domain (rest looked up from reference TRBV7-9 and TRBJ1-2): DTGVSQNPRHKITKRGQNVTFRCDPISEHNRLYWYRQTLGQGPEFLTYFQNEAQLEKSRLLSDRFSAERPKGSFSTLEIQRTEQGDSAMYLCASDEQGAHGYTFGSGTRLTVV.

Notes on this clone: The read ends 3 residues shy of where the CDR3 ends; the end is completed using the germline J gene. This rearrangement joins TRBV7-2 to TRBJ1-2; TRBD1 matches at 7 bases. The CDR3 extends over 15 amino acids. J lost 2 bases, V lost 5 bases, and 8 bases had no gene match. Germline assignment: CDR1 SGHTA and CDR2 FQGNSA. The covered CDR3 bases are TGTGCCAGCAGCCCCTACAGGGGAACCAACTATGGC. This gives the protein CASSPYRGTNYG. The full CDR3 protein is CASSPYRGTNYGYTF.

This clone was detected ten times or more. CDR3 amino acids: CAWTPGQVDNEQFF. Partial CDR3 DNA: TGTGCCTGGACCCCGGGACAGGTAGACAATGAG. The rearrangement joins TRBV30 to TRBJ2-1; 8 bases are shared with TRBD1. The CDR3 end is not reached by the read, which stops 3 residues before it; the germline J gene fills it in. The CDR3 covers 14 residues. J lost 5 bases, V lost 4 bases, and 7 bases had no gene match. The germline CDR1 and CDR2 sequences are GTSNPN and SVGIG (reference sequence).

This clone was counted ten times or more. CDR3 sequence reads: CASSLYLGANTEAFF. CDR3 DNA (partial): TGTGCCAGCAGCTTATATCTGGGCGCGAACACTGAA. The chain is built from TRBV7-2 and TRBJ1-1, with D unclear. The read ends 3 residues before the CDR3 terminus; that terminus is restored from the germline J gene. The V and J ends lost 2 bases and 1 base respectively, with 11 bases between them. CDR1 is SGHTA, CDR2 FQGNSA, per germline. This CDR3 is 15 amino acids long.

This clone was seen ten or more times. The read stops 3 residues short of the end of the CDR3; the missing end is completed from the germline J gene. This chain connects TRBV19 to TRBJ2-2; D unresolved. Trimming left V 1 base short and J 0 bases short, with 6 bases between. CDR1 and CDR2 (germline): LNHDA, SQIVND (reference sequence). The CDR3 sequence is 15 residues long. CDR3 loop: CASSIGAPNTGELFF. The CDR3 bases that were read are TGTGCCAGTAGTATAGGGGCGCCGAACACCGGGGAG.

This clone has just a few counts. The missing CDR3 end, 3 residues past where the read stops, is filled in from the germline J gene. V and J are TRBV18 and TRBJ1-6; TRBD1 agrees at 10 bases. The junction had 4 bases not matched to a gene; V was cut back by 3 bases and J by 5 bases. The CDR3 length is 16 residues. Germline V gene data show CDR1 as KGHSH and CDR2 as LQKENI. This CDR3 is CASSPPGTGDNSPLHF. The sequenced CDR3 bases are TGTGCCAGCTCACCTCCCGGGACAGGGGATAATTCACCC.

This clone was seen ten or more times. The observed sequence ends 3 residues before the CDR3 terminus, with the missing tail filled in from the germline J gene. This chain uses TRBV13 with TRBJ1-1; maybe TRBD1 (5 bases). Trimming left V 8 bases short and J 4 bases short, with 17 bases between. From germline, CDR1 is PRHDT and CDR2 FYEKMQ (reference sequence). The CDR3 is made up of 14 amino acids. This CDR3 is CASDKEAGLTEAFF. The covered CDR3 bases are TGTGCCAGCGACAAGGAGGCAGGGCTCACTGAA.

This clone was found a few times. The DNA ends 3 residues before the CDR3 does, and the rest of the CDR3 is filled in from the germline J gene. The sample holds other DNA sequences that translate to the same CDR3. The chain recombines TRBV18 with TRBJ2-2, with a possible D match to TRBD1 (5 bases). The CDR3 loop spans 14 amino acids. Germline loops: CDR1 KGHSH, CDR2 LQKENI. CDR3 region: CASSPGQTLEKLFF. The part of the CDR3 DNA that was read is TGTGCCAGCTCACCGGGGCAGACTCTTGAAAAG.

This clone appeared many times. The CDR3 extends 3 residues past the end of the read, so its final part is completed from the germline J gene. The chain carries TRBV30 and TRBJ2-1, with a tentative D call TRBD2 (6 bases). Germline V gene sequence: CDR1 GTSNPN, CDR2 SVGIG (reference sequence). The CDR3 runs to 15 residues. Deletions cut 0 bases from V and 3 bases from J, with 12 bases between. CDR3 in amino acids: CAWSVEGSGYNEQFF. CDR3 DNA (partial): TGTGCCTGGAGTGTAGAGGGTAGCGGCTACAATGAG. Full variable domain (outside the CDR3, taken from reference TRBV30 and TRBJ2-1): SQTIHQWPATLVQPVGSPLSLECTVEGTSNPNLYWYRQAAGRGLQLLFYSVGIGQISSEVPQNLSASRPQDRQFILSSKKLLLSDSGFYLCAWSVEGSGYNEQFFGPGTRLTVL.